This is a list of T cell receptor beta chains from one sample in a study of shared clonotypes between healthy human individuals. The repertoire was sequenced with immunoSEQ multiplex PCR; TCRdb's copy has only in-frame clones and lacks some. The data hold roughly 1,500,000 clones, with approximately 98.5% observed a single time. Specimen: naive CD4+ T cells sorted from blood. The receptors originated from a man in his thirties or forties in good health. Each CDR3 is given with its conserved first and last residue. The order of the fields is CDR3 DNA, CDR3 protein, CDR3 length, D gene, J gene, V gene, clone size. A D gene is named only where the DNA matches it firmly. Clone size is not always given. Where it is, it says once, few, many or a class for expanded clones.

CDR3nt: TGCGCCAGCGCTAATTCTGGGGGATCTGGAAACACCATATATTTT
CDR3aa: CASANSGGSGNTIYF
len: 15
d_gene: -
j_gene: TRBJ1-3
v_gene: TRBV5-1
abundance: -

CDR3nt: TGCGCCAGCAGTCTGAGGGTCGATAACACTGAAGCTTTCTTT
CDR3aa: CASSLRVDNTEAFF
len: 14
d_gene: -
j_gene: TRBJ1-1
v_gene: TRBV5-1
abundance: -

CDR3nt: TGTGCCAGCAGGCCGAACCCAGGCTACAATGAGCAGTTCTTC
CDR3aa: CASRPNPGYNEQFF
len: 14
d_gene: -
j_gene: TRBJ2-1
v_gene: TRBV11-2
abundance: -

CDR3nt: TGTGCCAGCAGCTTAGTTGTGGGCGATGAGCAGTTCTTC
CDR3aa: CASSLVVGDEQFF
len: 13
d_gene: -
j_gene: TRBJ2-1
v_gene: TRBV7-2
abundance: -

CDR3nt: TGTGCCAGCTCACCCTTACCGGGACAGGGCTACACTGAAGCTTTCTTT
CDR3aa: CASSPLPGQGYTEAFF
len: 16
d_gene: TRBD1
j_gene: TRBJ1-1
v_gene: TRBV18
abundance: -

CDR3nt: TGCGCCAGCAGCTTGATCCCGGTCCTGAACTACAATGAGCAGTTCTTC
CDR3aa: CASSLIPVLNYNEQFF
len: 16
d_gene: -
j_gene: TRBJ2-1
v_gene: TRBV5-1
abundance: -

CDR3nt: TGCGCCAGCAGCCAAGAGATTAGCACAGATACGCAGTATTTT
CDR3aa: CASSQEISTDTQYF
len: 14
d_gene: -
j_gene: TRBJ2-3
v_gene: TRBV4-3
abundance: -

CDR3nt: TGTGCCAGTATGACAGGTGGGGGCACTGAAGCTTTCTTT
CDR3aa: CASMTGGGTEAFF
len: 13
d_gene: -
j_gene: TRBJ1-1
v_gene: TRBV19
abundance: -

CDR3nt: TGTGCCAGCAGCAAGCCGGGAGTCGACGAGCAGTACTTC
CDR3aa: CASSKPGVDEQYF
len: 13
d_gene: -
j_gene: TRBJ2-7
v_gene: TRBV7-9
abundance: -

CDR3nt: TGTGCCAGCAGCTTAGGGATCGGGCTAGCGGGGTCCTACAATGAGCAGTTCTTC
CDR3aa: CASSLGIGLAGSYNEQFF
len: 18
d_gene: TRBD2
j_gene: TRBJ2-1
v_gene: TRBV11-2
abundance: -

CDR3nt: TGTGCCAGCAGCTTAGGGAGGTTGGACCAGCCCCAGCATTTT
CDR3aa: CASSLGRLDQPQHF
len: 14
d_gene: -
j_gene: TRBJ1-5
v_gene: TRBV11-2
abundance: -

CDR3nt: TGTGCCAGCAGTTTGACTCTGGATACGCAGTATTTT
CDR3aa: CASSLTLDTQYF
len: 12
d_gene: -
j_gene: TRBJ2-3
v_gene: TRBV28
abundance: -

CDR3nt: TGCGCCAGCAGCCAAGAGAGGCGGTGGGCCAAAAACATTCAGTACTTC
CDR3aa: CASSQERRWAKNIQYF
len: 16
d_gene: -
j_gene: TRBJ2-4
v_gene: TRBV4-3
abundance: -

CDR3nt: TGTGCCAGTCGCGACGGCTTAAGCTCCTACGAGCAGTACTTC
CDR3aa: CASRDGLSSYEQYF
len: 14
d_gene: -
j_gene: TRBJ2-7
v_gene: TRBV2
abundance: -

CDR3nt: -
CDR3aa: CSVGTGSTFF
len: 10
d_gene: -
j_gene: TRBJ1-1
v_gene: TRBV29-1
abundance: -

CDR3nt: TGCAGCGTTGGAGGACTAGCGGGACGAGATACGCAGTATTTT
CDR3aa: CSVGGLAGRDTQYF
len: 14
d_gene: TRBD2
j_gene: TRBJ2-3
v_gene: TRBV29-1
abundance: -

CDR3nt: TGTGCCAGCAACGAAGACAGGGTAAATCAGCCCCAGCATTTT
CDR3aa: CASNEDRVNQPQHF
len: 14
d_gene: TRBD1
j_gene: TRBJ1-5
v_gene: TRBV28
abundance: -

CDR3nt: TGTGCCAGCCTGAGGGAGAGCACAGATACGCAGTATTTT
CDR3aa: CASLRESTDTQYF
len: 13
d_gene: -
j_gene: TRBJ2-3
v_gene: TRBV18
abundance: -

CDR3nt: TGCGCCAGCACCTCGTCCCCCGCGTGGACTGAAGCTTTCTTT
CDR3aa: CASTSSPAWTEAFF
len: 14
d_gene: -
j_gene: TRBJ1-1
v_gene: TRBV5-1
abundance: -

CDR3nt: TGTGCCAGTAGTATAGGACTGGTGAGCACAGATACGCAGTATTTT
CDR3aa: CASSIGLVSTDTQYF
len: 15
d_gene: -
j_gene: TRBJ2-3
v_gene: TRBV19
abundance: -

CDR3nt: TGCGCCAGCAGCTTTCTTGGAGGGTCCAACACCGGGGAGCTGTTTTTT
CDR3aa: CASSFLGGSNTGELFF
len: 16
d_gene: -
j_gene: TRBJ2-2
v_gene: TRBV5-1
abundance: -

CDR3nt: TGTGCCAGCAGCGACGGGGGTCAAGAGACCCAGTACTTC
CDR3aa: CASSDGGQETQYF
len: 13
d_gene: -
j_gene: TRBJ2-5
v_gene: TRBV9
abundance: -

CDR3nt: TGTGCCAGCAGTGAATGGTCAAGGGGCGCGGTCCAGCCCCAGCATTTT
CDR3aa: CASSEWSRGAVQPQHF
len: 16
d_gene: -
j_gene: TRBJ1-5
v_gene: TRBV6-1
abundance: -

CDR3nt: TGTGCCAGCAGTGAAGGGGTGGCGGCAGGGTCGGTTCAGCCCCAGCATTTT
CDR3aa: CASSEGVAAGSVQPQHF
len: 17
d_gene: -
j_gene: TRBJ1-5
v_gene: TRBV2
abundance: -

CDR3nt: TGTGCCAGCAGCTTGCTCTCGGTCAGAACCAAGGGGTCGGGGGAGCTGTTTTTT
CDR3aa: CASSLLSVRTKGSGELFF
len: 18
d_gene: -
j_gene: TRBJ2-2
v_gene: TRBV11-1
abundance: once

CDR3nt: TGTGCCAGCAGCTTACCCGGACGGTTTAGCACAGATACGCAGTATTTT
CDR3aa: CASSLPGRFSTDTQYF
len: 16
d_gene: -
j_gene: TRBJ2-3
v_gene: TRBV5-4
abundance: -

CDR3nt: TGTGCCATCAGTGAGCTAGCGTCTAGCACAGATACGCAGTATTTT
CDR3aa: CAISELASSTDTQYF
len: 15
d_gene: -
j_gene: TRBJ2-3
v_gene: TRBV10-3
abundance: -

CDR3nt: TGTGCCAGCAGTTTCTACCTCCATAGCAATCAGCCCCAGCATTTT
CDR3aa: CASSFYLHSNQPQHF
len: 15
d_gene: -
j_gene: TRBJ1-5
v_gene: TRBV28
abundance: -

CDR3nt: TGTGCCAGTAGTAAATACAGGGAAGAGACCCAGTACTTC
CDR3aa: CASSKYREETQYF
len: 13
d_gene: -
j_gene: TRBJ2-5
v_gene: TRBV19
abundance: -

CDR3nt: TGTGCCACCAGCAGAGGACAGTATTATGGCTACACCTTC
CDR3aa: CATSRGQYYGYTF
len: 13
d_gene: -
j_gene: TRBJ1-2
v_gene: TRBV15
abundance: -

CDR3nt: TGTGCCAGCAGTTTTACAGCGGGCGGGGAGCTGTTTTTT
CDR3aa: CASSFTAGGELFF
len: 13
d_gene: -
j_gene: TRBJ2-2
v_gene: TRBV27
abundance: -

CDR3nt: TGCGCCAGCAGCCCCGGGACAGGGTCATTGAGCAATCAGCCCCAGCATTTT
CDR3aa: CASSPGTGSLSNQPQHF
len: 17
d_gene: TRBD1
j_gene: TRBJ1-5
v_gene: TRBV5-1
abundance: -

CDR3nt: TGCGCCAGCAGACTCACCGGGACCAGCCGTGGCATTGAGCAGTTCTTC
CDR3aa: CASRLTGTSRGIEQFF
len: 16
d_gene: -
j_gene: TRBJ2-1
v_gene: TRBV5-1
abundance: -

CDR3nt: TGTGCCAGCTCACCGACCCGGGACGCCTTATACGAGCAGTACTTC
CDR3aa: CASSPTRDALYEQYF
len: 15
d_gene: -
j_gene: TRBJ2-7
v_gene: TRBV18
abundance: -

CDR3nt: TGTGCCAGCAGGCGTGTTGCGGCTCGGACGGGAACCTACGAGCAGTACTTC
CDR3aa: CASRRVAARTGTYEQYF
len: 17
d_gene: -
j_gene: TRBJ2-7
v_gene: TRBV2
abundance: -

CDR3nt: TGTGCCATCAGTGAGGCTGGGGCAGGGGAAGAGACCCAGTACTTC
CDR3aa: CAISEAGAGEETQYF
len: 15
d_gene: -
j_gene: TRBJ2-5
v_gene: TRBV10-3
abundance: -

CDR3nt: TGTGCCAGTCGGGGACTAGGGGAAGGGCCTGCTGAAGCTTTCTTT
CDR3aa: CASRGLGEGPAEAFF
len: 15
d_gene: -
j_gene: TRBJ1-1
v_gene: TRBV19
abundance: -

CDR3nt: TGTGCCAGCAGCTTTAGGGGCTCCTACGAGCAGTACTTC
CDR3aa: CASSFRGSYEQYF
len: 13
d_gene: -
j_gene: TRBJ2-7
v_gene: TRBV7-6
abundance: -

CDR3nt: TGCGCCAGCAGCCAATATGCGGGGGAGCAGGAATTCCTACAACGGCGGCAGTTCTTC
CDR3aa: CASSQYAGEQEFLQRRQFF
len: 19
d_gene: TRBD2
j_gene: TRBJ2-1
v_gene: TRBV5-1
abundance: -

CDR3nt: TGTGCCAGCAGCTTGACCCTAGGGGGCACCGGGGAGCTGTTTTTT
CDR3aa: CASSLTLGGTGELFF
len: 15
d_gene: -
j_gene: TRBJ2-2
v_gene: TRBV5-6
abundance: -

CDR3nt: TGTGCCAGCAGTGTCGGTAGCGGGAGCTCCTACGAGCAGTACTTC
CDR3aa: CASSVGSGSSYEQYF
len: 15
d_gene: TRBD2
j_gene: TRBJ2-7
v_gene: TRBV6-4
abundance: -

CDR3nt: TGTGCCAGCAGCGGATGGCGGGGCAACACCGGGGAGCTGTTTTTT
CDR3aa: CASSGWRGNTGELFF
len: 15
d_gene: -
j_gene: TRBJ2-2
v_gene: TRBV9
abundance: -

CDR3nt: TGTGCCAGCAGTTTGGCAGGGTACACCAATCAGCCCCAGCATTTT
CDR3aa: CASSLAGYTNQPQHF
len: 15
d_gene: -
j_gene: TRBJ1-5
v_gene: TRBV27
abundance: -

CDR3nt: TGCGCCAGCAGCCGCACCGGGCCACAAACCAGAGATACGCAGTATTTT
CDR3aa: CASSRTGPQTRDTQYF
len: 16
d_gene: -
j_gene: TRBJ2-3
v_gene: TRBV5-1
abundance: once

CDR3nt: TGTGCCAGCAGTTGGACTAGCGGGAGGGCGGGGGCTGAGACCCAGTACTTC
CDR3aa: CASSWTSGRAGAETQYF
len: 17
d_gene: TRBD2
j_gene: TRBJ2-5
v_gene: TRBV2
abundance: -